The TCR beta chain described here comes from a study of cytomegalovirus exposure and HLA in healthy donors. Study summary: As an earlier analysis found, about 200 million T cells yielded about 120 million unique TCR beta sequences. There were approximately 400 genotyped donors. Of these, 81% fell in the genetic ancestry cluster associated with self-reported Caucasian donors. General study findings and limits: Likely technical artifact: a cluster of highly shared sequence variants. An apparent linkage of common viral pathogens to several of the most significant clusters emerged in a later analysis.

About this clone: The antigen remains undetermined.

Use of 60 Vbeta and 13 Jbeta primers characterized the PCR. Repertoires were generated with immunoSEQ multiplex PCR, while TCRdb's copy carries only in-frame clones and drops some. This sample carries under 200,000 clones, approximately 80% of them seen once, and the ten largest clones take around 3.6%. This CDR3 has 15 amino acids. V lost 2 bases to trimming and J lost 5 bases, with 15 bases between them. CDR1 and CDR2 from the germline V gene are SGHTA and FQGNSA. The TCR sequence derives from a man aged 40-50 years in good health and CMV-seropositive. Material for sequencing was PBMCs. The V call is TRBV7-2, the J call TRBJ2-5; D remains unclear. The CDR3 sequence: CASSLIPARRETQYF. The CDR3 nucleotides are TGTGCCAGCAGCTTAATCCCGGCTAGACGGGAGACCCAGTACTTC.